This TCR beta chain appears in the sequencing data of a study of identifying expanded T cells in peripheral blood. Sequenced by immunoSEQ multiplex PCR; TCRdb stores in-frame clones only, minus some. The sample has 45,000 to 60,000 clones, approximately 83% seen once; the top ten hold more than 15%. Healthy donors had no documented immune events, such as infections, while sampled. Germline CDR1 PRHDT, CDR2 FYEKMQ (reference sequence). Trimming stripped 3 bases from V and 1 base from J, with 9 bases between. The CDR3 loop spans 14 amino acids. The TCR was taken from a person aged 18 to 70 in good health. V gene TRBV13 combines with J gene TRBJ2-5; D might be TRBD1 (5 bases). Input material: blood. CDR3 sequence reads: CASSFGAFQETQYF. The CDR3 coding sequence is TGTGCCAGCAGCTTTGGGGCGTTCCAAGAGACCCAGTACTTC.